This TCR beta chain was identified during a study of technical replicates of blood from a few donors. The V end was cut by 2 bases, the J end by 6 bases, with 10 bases between. This CDR3 comprises 13 residues. Germline V gives CDR1 MGHDK, CDR2 SYGVNS. Assay used: immunoSEQ multiplex PCR; TCRdb lists only in-frame clones, some missing. Seen here are under 95,000 clones, 85% to 95% observed once, and the top ten hold 0.2% to 0.3%. The TCR comes from a human donor in good health. Material: T cells isolated from PBMCs. The chain recombines TRBV25-1 with TRBJ1-2; D is uncertain. CDR3 protein: CASSEPQRDGYTF. CDR3 nucleotide sequence: TGTGCCAGCAGTGAACCCCAGCGAGATGGCTACACCTTC.